This T cell receptor beta chain was retrieved from a study of cytomegalovirus exposure and HLA in healthy donors. Whole-study findings and limits: Sequencing artifact likely explains a cluster of highly shared sequence variants. A link between a missense DCLRE1C variant and TCR beta V- and J-gene trimming emerged from a later analysis. Later analysis identified some 16,000 TCR beta sequences associated with HLA alleles, using a false discovery rate threshold of 0.05.

In the PCR, 60 Vbeta and 13 Jbeta primers were used. The method was immunoSEQ multiplex PCR; TCRdb's version includes in-frame clones alone and lacks a portion of them. Among some 38,000 clones listed, nearly 55% were seen once. This clone was found a few times. Its target is not known. This receptor was obtained from a woman between 35 and 50 years old in good health and CMV-seropositive. Material: PBMCs.

The CDR3 sequence is CSASGAGIDTQYF. The CDR3 region has the DNA TGCAGCGCCTCGGGCGCGGGTATAGATACGCAGTATTTT. This chain uses TRBV29-1 with TRBJ2-3; D perhaps matches TRBD2 (5 bases). The V end was cut by 7 bases, the J end by 5 bases, with 16 bases between. CDR1 SQVTM and CDR2 ANQGSEA come from the germline V gene. This CDR3 region has 13 residues.